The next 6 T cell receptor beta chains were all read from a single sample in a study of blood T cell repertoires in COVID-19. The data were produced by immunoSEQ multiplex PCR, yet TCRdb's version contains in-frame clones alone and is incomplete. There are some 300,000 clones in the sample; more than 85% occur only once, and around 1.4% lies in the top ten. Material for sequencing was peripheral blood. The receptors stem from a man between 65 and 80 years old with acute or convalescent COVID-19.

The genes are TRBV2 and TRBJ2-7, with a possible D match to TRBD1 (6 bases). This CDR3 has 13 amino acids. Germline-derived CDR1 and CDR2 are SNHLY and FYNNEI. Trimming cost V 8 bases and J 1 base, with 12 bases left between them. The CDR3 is CASQGLASYEQYF. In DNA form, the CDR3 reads TGTGCCAGCCAGGGGCTCGCTTCCTACGAGCAGTACTTC. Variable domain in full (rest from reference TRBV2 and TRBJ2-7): EPEVTQTPSHQVTQMGQEVILRCVPISNHLYFYWYRQILGQKVEFLVSFYNNEISEKSEIFDDQFSVERPDGSNFTLKIRSTKLEDSAMYFCASQGLASYEQYFGPGTRLTVT.

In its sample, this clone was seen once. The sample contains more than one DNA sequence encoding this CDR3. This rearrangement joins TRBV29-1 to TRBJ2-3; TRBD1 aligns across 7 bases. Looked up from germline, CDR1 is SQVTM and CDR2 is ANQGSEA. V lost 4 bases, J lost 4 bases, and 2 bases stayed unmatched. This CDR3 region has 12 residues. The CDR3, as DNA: TGCAGCGTTGGACAGGGTGCAGATACGCAGTATTTT. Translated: CSVGQGADTQYF.

The CDR3 nucleotides are TGTGCCAGCAGCCAAACTACCAAAAACATTCAGTACTTC. Translated, it gives CASSQTTKNIQYF. The rearrangement joins TRBV14 to TRBJ2-4; no firm D call. CDR1 SGHDN and CDR2 FVKESK come from the germline V gene. This CDR3 contains 13 residues. Trimming took off 2 bases at V and 2 bases at J, with 4 bases between the two ends.

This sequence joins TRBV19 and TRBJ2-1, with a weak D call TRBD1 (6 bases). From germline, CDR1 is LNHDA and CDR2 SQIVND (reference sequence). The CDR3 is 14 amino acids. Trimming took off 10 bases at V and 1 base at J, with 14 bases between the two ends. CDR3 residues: CATSHTGSYNEQFF. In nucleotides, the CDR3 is TGTGCCACCTCCCACACAGGGTCCTACAATGAGCAGTTCTTC.

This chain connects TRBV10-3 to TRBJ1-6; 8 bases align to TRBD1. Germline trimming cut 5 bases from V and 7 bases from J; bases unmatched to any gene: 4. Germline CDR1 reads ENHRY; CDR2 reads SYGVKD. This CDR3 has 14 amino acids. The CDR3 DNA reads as TGTGCCATCAGTTTGGGACAGGCAAATTCACCCCTCCACTTT. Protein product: CAISLGQANSPLHF.

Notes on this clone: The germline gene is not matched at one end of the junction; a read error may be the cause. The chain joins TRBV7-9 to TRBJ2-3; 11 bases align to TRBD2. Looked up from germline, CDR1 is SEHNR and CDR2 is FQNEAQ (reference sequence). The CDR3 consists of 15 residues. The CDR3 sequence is CASSTTSGKGGLLDF. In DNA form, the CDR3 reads TGTGCCAGCAGTACGACTAGCGGGAAAGGAGGGTTGTTGGATTTT.